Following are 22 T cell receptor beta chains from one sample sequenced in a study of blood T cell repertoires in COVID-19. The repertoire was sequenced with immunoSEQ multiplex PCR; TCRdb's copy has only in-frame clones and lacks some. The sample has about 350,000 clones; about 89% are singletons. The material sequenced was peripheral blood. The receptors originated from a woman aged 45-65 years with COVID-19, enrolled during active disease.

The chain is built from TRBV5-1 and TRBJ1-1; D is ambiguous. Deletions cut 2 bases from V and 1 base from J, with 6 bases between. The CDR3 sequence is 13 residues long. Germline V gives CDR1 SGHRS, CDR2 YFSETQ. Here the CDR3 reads CASSLRRNTEAFF. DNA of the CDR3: TGCGCCAGCAGCTTAAGGAGGAACACTGAAGCTTTCTTT.

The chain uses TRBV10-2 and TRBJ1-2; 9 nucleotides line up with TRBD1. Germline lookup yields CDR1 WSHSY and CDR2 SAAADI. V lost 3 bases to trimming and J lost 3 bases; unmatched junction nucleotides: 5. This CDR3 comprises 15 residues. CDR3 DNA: TGCGCCAGCAGTGATGGAACAGGGGGCTACTATGGCTACACCTTC. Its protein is CASSDGTGGYYGYTF.

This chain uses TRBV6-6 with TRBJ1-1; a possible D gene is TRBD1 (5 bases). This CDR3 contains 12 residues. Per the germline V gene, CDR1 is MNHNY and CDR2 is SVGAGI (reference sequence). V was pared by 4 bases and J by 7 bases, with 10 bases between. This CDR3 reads CASSFRGFEAFF. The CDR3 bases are TGTGCCAGCAGTTTTAGGGGATTTGAAGCTTTCTTT.

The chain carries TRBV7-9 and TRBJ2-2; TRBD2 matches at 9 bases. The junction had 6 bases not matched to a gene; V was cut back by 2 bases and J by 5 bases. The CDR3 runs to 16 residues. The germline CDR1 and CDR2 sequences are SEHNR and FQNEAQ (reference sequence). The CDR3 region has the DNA TGTGCCAGCAGCTTACTTAGCGGGAGTGGGACCGGGGAGCTGTTTTTT. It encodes CASSLLSGSGTGELFF.

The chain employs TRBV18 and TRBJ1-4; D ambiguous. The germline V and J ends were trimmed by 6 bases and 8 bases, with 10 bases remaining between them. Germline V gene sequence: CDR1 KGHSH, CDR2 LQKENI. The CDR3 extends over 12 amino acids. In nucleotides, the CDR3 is TGTGCCAGCTCCTCCGTTTCGGAAAAACTGTTTTTT. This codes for CASSSVSEKLFF. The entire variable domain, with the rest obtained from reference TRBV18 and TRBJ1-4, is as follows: NAGVMQNPRHLVRRRGQEARLRCSPMKGHSHVYWYRQLPEEGLKFMVYLQKENIIDESGMPKERFSAEFPKEGPSILRIQQVVRGDSAAYFCASSSVSEKLFFGSGTQLSVL.

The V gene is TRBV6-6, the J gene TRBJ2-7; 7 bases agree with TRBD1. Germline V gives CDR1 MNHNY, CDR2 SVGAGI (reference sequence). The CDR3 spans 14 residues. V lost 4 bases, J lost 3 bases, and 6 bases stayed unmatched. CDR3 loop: CASSWTGGNYEQYF. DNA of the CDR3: TGTGCCAGCAGTTGGACAGGAGGAAACTACGAGCAGTACTTC.

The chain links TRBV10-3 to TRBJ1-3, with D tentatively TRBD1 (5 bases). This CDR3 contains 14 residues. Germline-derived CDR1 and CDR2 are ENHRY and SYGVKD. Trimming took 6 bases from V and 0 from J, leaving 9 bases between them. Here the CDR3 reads CAIRPGGSGNTIYF. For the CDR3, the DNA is TGTGCCATCAGGCCGGGGGGCTCTGGAAACACCATATATTTT.

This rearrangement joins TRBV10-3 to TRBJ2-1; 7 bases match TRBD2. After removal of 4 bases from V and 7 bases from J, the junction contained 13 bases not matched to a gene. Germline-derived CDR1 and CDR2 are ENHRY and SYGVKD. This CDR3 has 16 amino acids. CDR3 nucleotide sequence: TGTGCCATCAGTGTAAGGGAAGGAGCGGGACGTAATGAGCAGTTCTTC. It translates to CAISVREGAGRNEQFF.

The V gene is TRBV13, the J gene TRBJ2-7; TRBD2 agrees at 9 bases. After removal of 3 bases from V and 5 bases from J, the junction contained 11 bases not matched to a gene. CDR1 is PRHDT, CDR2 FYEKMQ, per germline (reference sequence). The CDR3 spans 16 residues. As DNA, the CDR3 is TGTGCCAGCAGCTTGGGCCCCGCGGGAGGGATCGACGAGCAGTACTTC. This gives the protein CASSLGPAGGIDEQYF.

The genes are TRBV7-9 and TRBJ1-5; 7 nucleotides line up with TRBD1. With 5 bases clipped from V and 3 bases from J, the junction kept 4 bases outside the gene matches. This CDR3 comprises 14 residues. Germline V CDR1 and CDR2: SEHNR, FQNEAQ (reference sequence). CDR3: CASSPDRANQPQHF. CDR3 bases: TGTGCCAGCAGCCCCGACAGGGCCAATCAGCCCCAGCATTTT. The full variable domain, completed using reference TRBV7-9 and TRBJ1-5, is DTGVSQNPRHKITKRGQNVTFRCDPISEHNRLYWYRQTLGQGPEFLTYFQNEAQLEKSRLLSDRFSAERPKGSFSTLEIQRTEQGDSAMYLCASSPDRANQPQHFGDGTRLSIL.

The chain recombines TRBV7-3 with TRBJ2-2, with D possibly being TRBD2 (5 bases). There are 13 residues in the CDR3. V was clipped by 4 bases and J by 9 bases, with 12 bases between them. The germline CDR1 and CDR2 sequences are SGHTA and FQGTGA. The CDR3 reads CASSSSLGRELFF. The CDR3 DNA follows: TGTGCCAGCAGCTCCTCACTAGGGAGGGAGCTGTTTTTT. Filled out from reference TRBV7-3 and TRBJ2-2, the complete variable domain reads GAGVSQTPSNKVTEKGKYVELRCDPISGHTALYWYRQSLGQGPEFLIYFQGTGAADDSGLPNDRFFAVRPEGSVSTLKIQRTERGDSAVYLCASSSSLGRELFFGEGSRLTVL.

CDR3 residues: CASSKRTGGSYGYTF. DNA of the CDR3: TGTGCCAGCAGCAAAAGGACAGGGGGTTCTTATGGCTACACCTTC. This chain joins TRBV21-1 and TRBJ1-2; the D call in the table, TRBD1, was not verified against the DNA. TRBV21-1 is labeled a pseudogene. This CDR3 has 15 amino acids.

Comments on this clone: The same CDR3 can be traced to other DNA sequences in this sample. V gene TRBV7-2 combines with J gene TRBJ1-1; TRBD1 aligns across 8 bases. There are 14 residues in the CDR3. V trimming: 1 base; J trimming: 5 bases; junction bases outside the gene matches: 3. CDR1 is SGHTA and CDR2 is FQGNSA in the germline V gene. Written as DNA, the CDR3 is TGTGCCAGCAGCTTAGACAGGGGGAGGACTGAAGCTTTCTTT. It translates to CASSLDRGRTEAFF. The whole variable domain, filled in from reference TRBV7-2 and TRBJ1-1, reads GAGVSQSPSNKVTEKGKDVELRCDPISGHTALYWYRQSLGQGLEFLIYFQGNSAPDKSGLPSDRFSAERTGGSVSTLTIQRTQQEDSAVYLCASSLDRGRTEAFFGQGTRLTVV.

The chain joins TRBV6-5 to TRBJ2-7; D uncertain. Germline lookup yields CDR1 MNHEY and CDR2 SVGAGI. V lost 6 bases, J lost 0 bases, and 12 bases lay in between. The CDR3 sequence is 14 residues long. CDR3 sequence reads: CASRDDSSSYEQYF. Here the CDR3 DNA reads TGTGCCAGCAGGGATGACTCAAGCTCCTACGAGCAGTACTTC.

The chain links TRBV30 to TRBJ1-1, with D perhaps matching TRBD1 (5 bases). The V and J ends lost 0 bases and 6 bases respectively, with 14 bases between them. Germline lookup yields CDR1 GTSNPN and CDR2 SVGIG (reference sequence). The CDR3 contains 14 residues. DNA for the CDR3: TGTGCCTGGAGTGTAACTCGGGGGTTGTCTGAAGCTTTCTTT. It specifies CAWSVTRGLSEAFF.

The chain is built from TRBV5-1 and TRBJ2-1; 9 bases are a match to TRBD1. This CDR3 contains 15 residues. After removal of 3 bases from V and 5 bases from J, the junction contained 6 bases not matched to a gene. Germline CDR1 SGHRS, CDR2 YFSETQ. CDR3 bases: TGCGCCAGCAGCTGGGGGACAGGGAGTAACAATGAGCAGTTCTTC. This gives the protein CASSWGTGSNNEQFF.

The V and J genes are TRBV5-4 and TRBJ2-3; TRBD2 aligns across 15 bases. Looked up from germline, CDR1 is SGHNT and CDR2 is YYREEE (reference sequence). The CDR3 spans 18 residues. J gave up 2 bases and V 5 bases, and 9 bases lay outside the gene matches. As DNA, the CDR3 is TGTGCCAGCAGTCCCGGGACTAGCGGGAGGTCTTACACAGATACGCAGTATTTT. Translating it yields CASSPGTSGRSYTDTQYF.

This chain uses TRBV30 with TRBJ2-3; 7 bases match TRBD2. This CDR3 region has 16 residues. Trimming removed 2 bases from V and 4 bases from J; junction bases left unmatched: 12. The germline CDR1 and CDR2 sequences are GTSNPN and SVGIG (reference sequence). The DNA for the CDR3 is TGTGCCTGGAGTTCCCTCGGGGGAGGGTCCGCAGATACGCAGTATTTT. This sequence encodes CAWSSLGGGSADTQYF.

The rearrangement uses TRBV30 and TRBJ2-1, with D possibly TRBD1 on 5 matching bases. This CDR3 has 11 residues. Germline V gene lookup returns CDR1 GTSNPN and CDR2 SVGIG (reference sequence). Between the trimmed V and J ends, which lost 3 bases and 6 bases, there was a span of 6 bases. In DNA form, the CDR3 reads TGTGCCTGGAGAGGGGTCAATGAGCAGTTCTTC. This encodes CAWRGVNEQFF.

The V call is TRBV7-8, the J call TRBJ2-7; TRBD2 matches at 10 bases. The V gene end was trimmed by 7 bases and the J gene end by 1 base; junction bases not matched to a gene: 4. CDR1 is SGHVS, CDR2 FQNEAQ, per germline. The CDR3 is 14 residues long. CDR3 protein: CASIQLAGSYEQYF. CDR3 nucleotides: TGTGCCAGCATCCAACTAGCGGGATCCTACGAGCAGTACTTC.

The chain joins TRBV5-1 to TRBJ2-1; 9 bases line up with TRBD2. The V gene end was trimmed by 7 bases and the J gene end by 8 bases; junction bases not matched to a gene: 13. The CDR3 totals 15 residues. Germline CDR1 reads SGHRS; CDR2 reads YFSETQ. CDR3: CASDPGAGGHHEQFF. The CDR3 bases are TGCGCCAGCGACCCAGGGGCGGGAGGGCACCATGAGCAGTTCTTC.

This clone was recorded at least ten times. Here the CDR3 DNA reads TGTGCCAGCAGCTCAACGTCAACAGGCACTGAAGCTTTCTTT. Its translation: CASSSTSTGTEAFF. V gene TRBV5-4 combines with J gene TRBJ1-1, with a possible D match to TRBD1 (5 bases). Germline assignment: CDR1 SGHNT and CDR2 YYREEE (reference sequence). This CDR3 contains 14 residues. V was shortened by 3 bases and J by 4 bases, with 13 bases between the two germline ends.